The 5 T cell receptor beta chains presented below share a single source sample, sequenced in a study of shared clonotypes between healthy human individuals. As defined, naive CD8 cells were CD45RO-negative and positively selected for CCR7, with terminally differentiated effector memory CD45RA+ cells excluded. Here immunoSEQ multiplex PCR was the method, and the copy in TCRdb shows in-frame clones only, minus some. The sample shows approximately 2,200,000 clones, just over 90% of them seen only once. The sequencing input was naive CD8+ T cells from PBMCs. The receptors were sampled from a man aged 18-30 years in good health. Some clones in this sample may be carry-over from other donors' samples.

This rearrangement joins TRBV29-1 to TRBJ2-5; 8 bases map to TRBD1. The J call may be in error: the DNA end matches TRBJ2-7 better. CDR1 and CDR2 (germline): SQVTM, ANQGSEA. This CDR3 is 13 amino acids long. The chain's CDR3 is CSVEGDRRNEQYF. CDR3 coding DNA: TGCAGCGTTGAGGGGGACAGGCGGAACGAGCAGTACTTC.

This chain joins TRBV9 and TRBJ2-3; 7 nucleotides line up with TRBD2. J gave up 0 bases and V 2 bases, and 18 bases lay outside the gene matches. This CDR3 has 20 amino acids. CDR1 is SGDLS and CDR2 is YYNGEE in the germline V gene. This CDR3 reads CASSVSRGASGPPSTDTQYF. The CDR3 region has the DNA TGTGCCAGCAGCGTCTCGAGGGGAGCTAGCGGCCCTCCGAGCACAGATACGCAGTATTTT.

The V call is TRBV6-1, the J call TRBJ2-7, with 7 bases fitting TRBD2. The V segment lost 7 bases and the J segment 3 bases; nucleotides outside the gene matches: 6. CDR1 and CDR2 (germline): MNHNS, SASEGT. The CDR3 runs to 13 residues. CDR3 coding DNA: TGTGCCAGCAACTGGCGGGAGCACTACGAGCAGTACTTC. Its protein is CASNWREHYEQYF.

In regard to this clone: The same CDR3 also results from other DNA sequences found in this sample. The gene calls are TRBV11-2 and TRBJ2-2; the D is unclear. CDR3 length: 13 amino acids. From germline, CDR1 is SGHAT and CDR2 FQNNGV. V lost 1 base, J lost 4 bases, and 4 bases lay in between. The CDR3 DNA follows: TGTGCCAGCAGCTTAGTCTCCACCGGGGAGCTGTTTTTT. As protein: CASSLVSTGELFF.

The chain is built from TRBV7-2 and TRBJ2-2, with TRBD2 matching over 7 bases. The germline CDR1 and CDR2 sequences are SGHTA and FQGNSA. This CDR3 spans 16 amino acids. V was clipped by 4 bases and J by 1 base; unmatched bases: 6. CDR3 loop: CASSSREGLNTGELFF. CDR3 bases: TGTGCCAGCAGCTCGAGGGAGGGCCTGAACACCGGGGAGCTGTTTTTT.